The 12 T cell receptor beta chains below were found in one sample sequenced in a study of cytotoxic CD8 clonotypes in ibrutinib-treated CLL. TCRdb's table, derived via immunoSEQ multiplex PCR, lists solely in-frame clones and lacks some. The sample gives approximately 40,000 clones, just over 70% of which show up once; around a tenth is in the top ten. Sequencing was performed on PBMCs, taken at disease progression, from a patient treated with ibrutinib. These receptors were taken from a human donor with chronic lymphocytic leukemia.

The rearrangement joins TRBV30 to TRBJ1-1; a possible D gene is TRBD1 (5 bases). Deletions cut 0 bases from V and 7 bases from J, with 9 bases between. The CDR3 covers 12 residues. Per the germline V gene, CDR1 is GTSNPN and CDR2 is SVGIG (reference sequence). The chain's CDR3 is CAWSVRGGEAFF. The CDR3 DNA follows: TGTGCCTGGAGTGTACGCGGGGGTGAAGCTTTCTTT.

This clone is medium-sized in the sample. V usage is TRBV6-5 and J usage is TRBJ2-1, with 10 bases that match TRBD2. This CDR3 is 15 amino acids long. V lost 0 bases, J lost 5 bases, and 1 base stayed unmatched. The germline V gene encodes CDR1 MNHEY and CDR2 SVGAGI. In DNA, the CDR3 is TGTGCCAGCAGTTACTCGACTAGCGGGCACAATGAGCAGTTCTTC. It encodes CASSYSTSGHNEQFF.

This clone was detected a few times. CDR3 bases: TGTGCCAGCAGCACTTCGACAGGGGGCCTTGGAAACACCATATATTTT. Its protein is CASSTSTGGLGNTIYF. The V and J genes are TRBV9 and TRBJ1-3; 10 bases align to TRBD1. The CDR3 is 16 residues long. Germline CDR1 is SGDLS and CDR2 is YYNGEE. V lost 4 bases and J lost 3; bases outside the gene matches: 7.

There are a few counts of this clone. The chain couples TRBV19 to TRBJ2-2; D remains unclear. Germline values: CDR1 LNHDA, CDR2 SQIVND (reference sequence). The V end lost 6 bases, the J end lost 3 bases, and 8 bases lay between the germline ends. The CDR3 is 13 residues long. The CDR3 DNA follows: TGTGCCAGTAGACCAGTCCACACCGGGGAGCTGTTTTTT. It codes for CASRPVHTGELFF. The whole variable domain, filled in from reference TRBV19 and TRBJ2-2, reads DGGITQSPKYLFRKEGQNVTLSCEQNLNHDAMYWYRQDPGQGLRLIYYSQIVNDFQKGDIAEGYSVSREKKESFPLTVTSAQKNPTAFYLCASRPVHTGELFFGEGSRLTVL.

The chain is built from TRBV30 and TRBJ2-7, with a weak D call TRBD1 (6 bases). CDR1 is GTSNPN, CDR2 SVGIG, per germline (reference sequence). V gave up 4 bases and J gave up 2 bases, with 12 bases separating them. CDR3 length: 13 amino acids. CDR3 coding DNA: TGTGCCTGGAACCGGGACACCCCCTACGAGCAGTACTTC. It is translated as CAWNRDTPYEQYF. The full variable domain, its missing parts supplied by reference TRBV30 and TRBJ2-7, is SQTIHQWPATLVQPVGSPLSLECTVEGTSNPNLYWYRQAAGRGLQLLFYSVGIGQISSEVPQNLSASRPQDRQFILSSKKLLLSDSGFYLCAWNRDTPYEQYFGPGTRLTVT.

J is TRBJ1-3 and V is TRBV7-8; D not resolved. V gave up 6 bases and J gave up 1 base, with 16 bases separating them. In germline, CDR1 is SGHVS, CDR2 FQNEAQ. The CDR3 totals 16 residues. This chain's CDR3 is CASRLTVSNSGNTIYF. The CDR3 region has the DNA TGTGCCAGCAGACTTACAGTGAGCAATTCTGGAAACACCATATATTTT. Looking up the rest from reference TRBV7-8 and TRBJ1-3 gives the full variable domain: GAGVSQSPRYKVAKRGQDVALRCDPISGHVSLFWYQQALGQGPEFLTYFQNEAQLDKSGLPSDRFFAERPEGSVSTLKIQRTQQEDSAVYLCASRLTVSNSGNTIYFGEGSWLTVV.

The gene calls are TRBV4-1 and TRBJ2-7; 7 bases align to TRBD1. J was trimmed by 2 bases and V by 4 bases; bases with no gene match: 14. The CDR3 runs to 17 residues. Germline assignment: CDR1 MGHRA and CDR2 YSYEKL. CDR3 amino acids: CASSPSNTGTAAYEQYF. The CDR3 DNA follows: TGCGCCAGCAGCCCTTCCAATACCGGGACAGCTGCCTACGAGCAGTACTTC.

The V gene is TRBV15, the J gene TRBJ1-1, with unresolved D. The CDR3 is made up of 16 amino acids. Trimming left V 1 base short and J 0 bases short, with 12 bases between. From germline, CDR1 is LNHNV and CDR2 YYDKDF (reference sequence). The CDR3 bases are TGTGCCACCAGCAGAGTCATCAACAGCATGAACACTGAAGCTTTCTTT. Amino acid sequence: CATSRVINSMNTEAFF. Full variable domain (rest looked up from reference TRBV15 and TRBJ1-1): DAMVIQNPRYQVTQFGKPVTLSCSQTLNHNVMYWYQQKSSQAPKLLFHYYDKDFNNEADTPDNFQSRRPNTSFCFLDIRSPGLGDTAMYLCATSRVINSMNTEAFFGQGTRLTVV.

The rearrangement links TRBV6-4 to TRBJ2-7; D gene unclear. This CDR3 is built from 14 residues. V was pared by 2 bases and J by 0 bases, with 8 bases between. Germline V gene sequence: CDR1 MRHNA, CDR2 SNTAGT. CDR3 amino acids: CASSDVGDSYEQYF. The CDR3 DNA reads TGTGCCAGCAGTGACGTTGGGGACTCCTACGAGCAGTACTTC.

V and J are TRBV4-1 and TRBJ2-7, with TRBD1 matching over 7 bases. The CDR3 spans 16 residues. Looked up from germline, CDR1 is MGHRA and CDR2 is YSYEKL. V lost 1 base to trimming and J lost 2 bases; unmatched junction nucleotides: 8. The CDR3 DNA reads TGCGCCAGCAGCCAAGTCTTCGGGGACAGACCCTACGAGCAGTACTTC. Protein product: CASSQVFGDRPYEQYF.

This chain links TRBV9 with TRBJ1-6; 10 bases fit TRBD1. The CDR3 sequence is 22 residues long. The germline V gene has CDR1 SGDLS and CDR2 YYNGEE. The V and J ends lost 4 bases and 4 bases, in that order; junction bases with no gene match: 23. CDR3 nucleotides: TGTGCCAGCAGCACAAGCCCTGGAGGAGGGGACAGGGGCCCACCTTATAATTCACCCCTCCACTTT. It translates to CASSTSPGGGDRGPPYNSPLHF.

The V gene is TRBV13, the J gene TRBJ1-2, with D hard to call. Germline CDR1 PRHDT, CDR2 FYEKMQ (reference sequence). This CDR3 contains 15 residues. V was clipped by 0 bases and J by 6 bases, with 14 bases between them. The CDR3 DNA follows: TGTGCCAGCAGCTTAGGCCTAAGTTCCTGGGATGGCTACACCTTC. It is translated as CASSLGLSSWDGYTF.